This is a list of T cell receptor beta chains from one sample in a study of shared clonotypes between healthy human individuals. The method was immunoSEQ multiplex PCR; TCRdb's version includes in-frame clones alone and lacks a portion of them. The table lists 950,000 to 1,300,000 clones, approximately 70% of them singletons. Material: memory CD4+ T cells sorted from blood. The receptors here all came from a man between 18 and 29 years old in good health. Each CDR3 is given with its conserved first and last residue. A D gene is named only where the DNA matches it firmly. The size entry is marked missing in some rows and otherwise reads once, few, many or a size class.

V: TRBV7-8; J: TRBJ2-3; D: TRBD2; size: once; DNA: TGTGCCAGCACCGGGGGGAGGCAGCGGGGCCCCACAGATACGCAGTATTTT; CDR3: CASTGGRQRGPTDTQYF
V: TRBV30; J: TRBJ1-1; D: .; size: once; DNA: TGTGCCTGGAGTGGGGGGAACAGGGAGACTGAAGCTTTCTTT; CDR3: CAWSGGNRETEAFF
V: TRBV28; J: TRBJ1-6; D: .; size: .; DNA: TGTGCCAGCAGTTTCGGCGACAGAAAGAATTCACCCCTCCACTTT; CDR3: CASSFGDRKNSPLHF
V: TRBV25-1; J: TRBJ2-1; D: .; size: .; DNA: TGTGCCAGCAGTGAACTGGGGTATGAGCAGTTCTTC; CDR3: CASSELGYEQFF
V: TRBV18; J: TRBJ2-5; D: .; size: .; DNA: TGTGCCAGCTCACGCAGGGAAGAGACCCAGTACTTC; CDR3: CASSRREETQYF
V: TRBV6-1; J: TRBJ1-5; D: TRBD1; size: .; DNA: TGTGCCAGCAGTGCCCAGGGGGTCAATCAGCCCCAGCATTTT; CDR3: CASSAQGVNQPQHF
V: TRBV2; J: TRBJ2-4; D: TRBD2; size: .; DNA: TGTGCCAGCCGAAGGGACTATCTAGCCAAAAACATTCAGTACTTC; CDR3: CASRRDYLAKNIQYF
V: TRBV7-2; J: TRBJ2-7; D: TRBD1; size: .; DNA: TGTGCCAGCAGCTTACGTACAGGGGTCTCCTACGAGCAGTACTTC; CDR3: CASSLRTGVSYEQYF
V: TRBV7-9; J: TRBJ2-7; D: TRBD1; size: once; DNA: TGTGCCAGCGGCCGACAGGGTTCCTCCTACGAGCAGTACTTC; CDR3: CASGRQGSSYEQYF
V: TRBV5-1; J: TRBJ2-5; D: TRBD2; size: .; DNA: TGCGCCAGCAGCCCCATCAGCGGGGGGCACCAAGAGACCCAGTACTTC; CDR3: CASSPISGGHQETQYF
V: TRBV6-5; J: TRBJ2-7; D: .; size: .; DNA: TGTGCCAGCAGCCGGGACACCTACGAGCAGTACTTC; CDR3: CASSRDTYEQYF
V: TRBV19; J: TRBJ1-5; D: .; size: .; DNA: TGTGCCAGTAGTACCCGATATATAGTCGATCAGCCCCAGCATTTT; CDR3: CASSTRYIVDQPQHF
V: TRBV7-2; J: TRBJ1-1; D: .; size: few; DNA: TGTGCCAGCAGCTCGGGGACTGAAGCTTTCTTT; CDR3: CASSSGTEAFF
V: TRBV7-9; J: TRBJ1-2; D: .; size: .; DNA: TGTGCCAGCAGCTTAGGTATGGGAGACTATGGCTACACCTTC; CDR3: CASSLGMGDYGYTF
V: TRBV20-1; J: TRBJ1-1; D: .; size: .; DNA: TGCAGTGCTAGTTGGGGCACTGAAGCTTTCTTT; CDR3: CSASWGTEAFF
V: TRBV19; J: TRBJ2-1; D: .; size: .; DNA: TGTGCCAGTAGTCCGCGACTGAGTGGGAATGAGCAGTTCTTC; CDR3: CASSPRLSGNEQFF
V: TRBV5-8; J: TRBJ2-7; D: TRBD2; size: .; DNA: TGTGCCAGCAGCAAGGGGTCCAGCGGGAACCTCTACGAGCAGTACTTC; CDR3: CASSKGSSGNLYEQYF
V: TRBV21-1; J: TRBJ2-2; D: .; size: .; DNA: TGTGCCAGCAGCAAAGCGGGTGGACAGATTAGTGACACCGGGGAGCTGTTTTTT; CDR3: CASSKAGGQISDTGELFF
V: TRBV25-1; J: TRBJ2-1; D: TRBD1; size: .; DNA: TGTGCCAGCAGTGAAGCCGGGACAGGGGGTTTTGAGCAGTTCTTC; CDR3: CASSEAGTGGFEQFF
V: TRBV29-1; J: TRBJ1-2; D: .; size: .; DNA: TGCAGCGTTGAATCCAGGGGCTATGGCTACACCTTC; CDR3: CSVESRGYGYTF
V: TRBV19; J: TRBJ1-4; D: .; size: once; DNA: TGTGCCAGTAGTATAAATTCCCGGACGGGCGCAACTAATGAAAAACTGTTTTTT; CDR3: CASSINSRTGATNEKLFF
V: TRBV7-8; J: TRBJ1-2; D: .; size: few; DNA: TGTGCCAGCAGTGACAGTAGCCCTCTTCTTAACTATGGCTACACCTTC; CDR3: CASSDSSPLLNYGYTF
V: TRBV20-1; J: TRBJ1-1; D: .; size: few; DNA: TGCAGTGCTAGGATGTATCCTGAAGCTTTCTTT; CDR3: CSARMYPEAFF